Following are 27 T cell receptor beta chains from one sample sequenced in a study of T cell repertoires in ileal Crohn's disease. This table comes from immunoSEQ multiplex PCR, and its TCRdb copy is limited to in-frame clones, with some not included. Of approximately 13,000 clones in the sample, nearly 80% were seen once. The sample taken for sequencing was ileal tissue. The source of these receptors is an adult with Crohn's disease.

The V and J genes are TRBV6-1 and TRBJ1-5; 9 nucleotides match TRBD1. This CDR3 is built from 15 residues. Germline CDR1 reads MNHNS; CDR2 reads SASEGT. Losses at the gene ends were 6 bases for V and 7 bases for J; bases not matched to a gene: 10. CDR3: CASSDLQGASQPQHF. The CDR3 region has the DNA TGTGCCAGCAGCGACCTACAGGGGGCGTCGCAGCCCCAGCATTTT.

J is TRBJ1-2 and V is TRBV14, with D uncertain. From germline, CDR1 is SGHDN and CDR2 FVKESK. The CDR3 totals 13 residues. V was pared by 4 bases and J by 4 bases, with 10 bases between. This chain's CDR3 is CASSPGLGYGYTF. Here the CDR3 DNA reads TGTGCCAGCAGCCCGGGGTTGGGCTATGGCTACACCTTC.

V gene TRBV6-5 combines with J gene TRBJ2-7, with 7 bases identical to TRBD1. After removal of 5 bases from V and 3 bases from J, the junction contained 7 bases not matched to a gene. Germline V gives CDR1 MNHEY, CDR2 SVGAGI. This CDR3 is built from 14 residues. The CDR3 nucleotides read TGTGCCAGCAGTAAAGGACAGGACGTCTACGAGCAGTACTTC. This sequence encodes CASSKGQDVYEQYF.

The rearrangement uses TRBV28 and TRBJ1-2; tentatively, D is TRBD1 (5 bases). CDR3 length: 12 amino acids. Germline CDR1 and CDR2: MDHEN and SYDVKM. V lost 2 bases, J lost 6 bases, and 7 bases lay in between. CDR3 DNA sequence: TGTGCCAGCAGTTTAGCGGGGGATGGCTACACCTTC. This encodes CASSLAGDGYTF.

This chain joins TRBV7-2 and TRBJ2-3; 8 positions agree with TRBD1. V trimming: 5 bases; J trimming: 2 bases; junction bases outside the gene matches: 3. Germline values: CDR1 SGHTA, CDR2 FQGNSA. This CDR3 spans 14 amino acids. As DNA, the CDR3 is TGTGCCAGCAGCCCGGACAGGGACACAGATACGCAGTATTTT. Its protein is CASSPDRDTDTQYF.

This clone appeared once. V and J are TRBV30 and TRBJ2-4, with 10 bases aligning to TRBD1. This CDR3 comprises 15 residues. Trimming took 1 base from V and 3 from J; bases not matched to a gene: 3. CDR1 is GTSNPN, CDR2 SVGIG, per germline (reference sequence). CDR3: CAWSGQGAGKNIQYF. The CDR3 DNA reads as TGTGCCTGGAGTGGACAGGGGGCGGGCAAAAACATTCAGTACTTC.

The chain joins TRBV5-4 to TRBJ2-7; 7 nucleotides align to TRBD1. The germline CDR1 and CDR2 sequences are SGHNT and YYREEE (reference sequence). V shed 4 bases and J 5 bases; nucleotides not matched to a gene: 9. CDR3 length: 14 amino acids. In nucleotides, the CDR3 is TGTGCCAGCAGCACAGAGACAGGGTCCCACGAGCAGTACTTC. Translation gives CASSTETGSHEQYF.

The V and J genes are TRBV6-5 and TRBJ1-2; TRBD1 agrees at 9 bases. Trimming took 6 bases from V and 4 from J; bases not matched to a gene: 6. This CDR3 region has 14 residues. From germline, CDR1 is MNHEY and CDR2 SVGAGI. The CDR3 nucleotides read TGTGCCAGCAGACTCGGGACAGGGATCTATGGCTACACCTTC. Translating it yields CASRLGTGIYGYTF.

The rearrangement links TRBV7-2 to TRBJ2-2; a possible D gene is TRBD1 (5 bases). Germline V gene data show CDR1 as SGHTA and CDR2 as FQGNSA. Trimming shortened V by 4 bases and J by 3 bases, and 9 bases separated the two germline ends. The CDR3 runs to 14 residues. CDR3 in DNA: TGTGCCAGCAGCTCCCAGGGTTACACCGGGGAGCTGTTTTTT. Residues: CASSSQGYTGELFF.

The genes are TRBV6-1 and TRBJ2-1, with 9 bases lining up with TRBD1. Germline V gives CDR1 MNHNS, CDR2 SASEGT. V shed 1 base, J shed 8 bases, and the junction held 3 bases outside the gene matches. CDR3 length equals 14 residues. The CDR3 spells CASSEGQGGDEQFF. As DNA, the CDR3 is TGTGCCAGCAGTGAAGGACAGGGGGGGGATGAGCAGTTCTTC.

The gene calls are TRBV6-5 and TRBJ1-4, with 11 bases fitting TRBD1. J was trimmed by 5 bases and V by 4 bases; bases with no gene match: 6. The CDR3 consists of 16 residues. Germline V CDR1 and CDR2: MNHEY, SVGAGI. The chain's CDR3 is CASSFLDRGLNEKLFF. For the CDR3, the DNA is TGTGCCAGCAGTTTCTTGGACAGGGGGCTGAATGAAAAACTGTTTTTT.

The chain links TRBV28 to TRBJ1-1; the match to TRBD1 covers 7 bases. The CDR3 consists of 16 residues. The germline V gene has CDR1 MDHEN and CDR2 SYDVKM. Trimming cost V 4 bases and J 3 bases; bases outside gene matches: 11. The DNA of the CDR3 is TGTGCCAGCAGTTACCCGCTTCGGGACAGCGACACTGAAGCTTTCTTT. It encodes CASSYPLRDSDTEAFF.

V and J are TRBV7-9 and TRBJ1-4; D remains unclear. This CDR3 spans 19 amino acids. Trimming removed 0 bases at V and 0 bases at J, with 17 bases between. CDR1 is SEHNR and CDR2 is FQNEAQ in the germline V gene (reference sequence). The CDR3 reads CASSLALVGYTTTNEKLFF. CDR3 nucleotides: TGTGCCAGCAGCTTAGCCCTAGTCGGTTACACGACAACTAATGAAAAACTGTTTTTT. Full variable domain (missing parts from reference TRBV7-9 and TRBJ1-4): DTGVSQNPRHKITKRGQNVTFRCDPISEHNRLYWYRQTLGQGPEFLTYFQNEAQLEKSRLLSDRFSAERPKGSFSTLEIQRTEQGDSAMYLCASSLALVGYTTTNEKLFFGSGTQLSVL.

This sequence joins TRBV6-1 and TRBJ1-5; TRBD1 aligns across 7 bases. CDR3 size: 16 residues. The junction had 8 bases not matched to a gene; V was cut back by 3 bases and J by 3 bases. Germline values: CDR1 MNHNS, CDR2 SASEGT. DNA of the CDR3: TGTGCCAGCAGTGACGTGGAGGGGGCCCTCAATCAGCCCCAGCATTTT. It encodes CASSDVEGALNQPQHF.

The chain joins TRBV5-5 to TRBJ2-3; TRBD1 matches 7 bases. The CDR3 runs to 16 residues. The trim removed 3 bases at V and 6 bases at J, leaving 13 bases unmatched. In germline, CDR1 is SGHKS, CDR2 YYEKEE (reference sequence). The CDR3 bases are TGTGCCAGCAGCTCGACAGGGACGACACTCACTGATACGCAGTATTTT. Protein: CASSSTGTTLTDTQYF. Full variable domain (remainder filled in from reference TRBV5-5 and TRBJ2-3): DAGVTQSPTHLIKTRGQQVTLRCSPISGHKSVSWYQQVLGQGPQFIFQYYEKEERGRGNFPDRFSARQFPNYSSELNVNALLLGDSALYLCASSSTGTTLTDTQYFGPGTRLTVL.

The CDR3 here is CAWSRTDNSPLHF. DNA for the CDR3: TGTGCCTGGAGCCGGACAGATAATTCACCCCTCCACTTT. The chain carries TRBV30 and TRBJ1-6; possibly TRBD1 for D (6 bases). CDR1 and CDR2 from the germline V gene are GTSNPN and SVGIG (reference sequence). The V end was cut by 3 bases, the J end by 5 bases, with 8 bases between. The CDR3 has 13 amino acids.

This clone appeared a few times. V is TRBV5-6 and J is TRBJ2-1; 9 bases agree with TRBD2. This CDR3 is 14 amino acids long. In germline, CDR1 is SGHDT, CDR2 YYEEEE. The ends lost 0 bases at V and 10 bases at J; junction bases unmatched: 5. CDR3 sequence (DNA): TGTGCCAGCAGCTTGGATCCTAGCGGGGTAGAGCAGTTCTTC. Protein product: CASSLDPSGVEQFF.

As concerns this clone: This CDR3 is also generated by other DNA sequences in the sample. The chain has TRBV7-2 and TRBJ1-5; tentatively, D is TRBD1 (5 bases). CDR3 length equals 12 residues. Germline V gene lookup returns CDR1 SGHTA and CDR2 FQGNSA. Trimming stripped 5 bases from V and 7 bases from J, with 9 bases between. CDR3: CASSLQGQPQHF. Here the CDR3 DNA reads TGTGCCAGCAGCCTGCAGGGCCAGCCCCAGCATTTT.

This clone showed up just a few times. The chain joins TRBV7-2 to TRBJ2-7; D might be TRBD2 (5 bases). The germline V gene encodes CDR1 SGHTA and CDR2 FQGNSA. CDR3 length: 13 residues. Deletions cut 3 bases from V and 3 bases from J, with 9 bases between. DNA for the CDR3: TGTGCCAGCAGCTTCGGGGTAGACTACGAGCAGTACTTC. Encoded protein: CASSFGVDYEQYF.

The chain recombines TRBV6-5 with TRBJ1-1, with TRBD1 identical over 9 bases. Germline V gives CDR1 MNHEY, CDR2 SVGAGI. The V gene end was trimmed by 0 bases and the J gene end by 3 bases; junction bases not matched to a gene: 2. The CDR3 length is 15 residues. The CDR3 coding sequence is TGTGCCAGCAGTTACTCTGGACAGGGGCACACTGAAGCTTTCTTT. This gives the protein CASSYSGQGHTEAFF.

The chain recombines TRBV7-9 with TRBJ2-3; TRBD2 matches at 11 bases. V lost 5 bases and J lost 5; bases outside the gene matches: 12. This CDR3 spans 17 amino acids. In germline, CDR1 is SEHNR, CDR2 FQNEAQ (reference sequence). CDR3: CASSLGTSGPGLDTQYF. CDR3 nucleotide sequence: TGTGCCAGCAGCCTCGGGACTAGCGGTCCGGGACTAGATACGCAGTATTTT.

Points on this clone: A much larger clone differs from this one at a single base, so this may be a read error. The same CDR3 is also encoded by other DNA sequences in this sample. The rearrangement joins TRBV19 to TRBJ1-1; 10 nucleotides align to TRBD1. Germline CDR1 is LNHDA and CDR2 is SQIVND (reference sequence). The CDR3 extends over 13 amino acids. J lost 6 bases, V lost 6 bases, and 4 bases had no gene match. The CDR3 bases are TGTGCCAGTAGCAGACAGGGGGCGGCTGAAGCTTTCTTT. Protein: CASSRQGAAEAFF.

The chain uses TRBV15 and TRBJ2-3; a weak D match, TRBD1 (5 bases). This CDR3 has 12 amino acids. Germline values: CDR1 LNHNV, CDR2 YYDKDF (reference sequence). Trimming cost V 5 bases and J 9 bases, with 12 bases left between them. CDR3 in amino acids: CATSGTGTTQYF. CDR3 sequence (DNA): TGTGCCACCAGCGGTACAGGTACGACGCAGTATTTT.

The genes are TRBV29-1 and TRBJ2-2, with TRBD1 identical over 9 bases. The germline CDR1 and CDR2 sequences are SQVTM and ANQGSEA. V dropped 5 bases and J dropped 9; count of bases not matched to a gene: 13. There are 15 residues in the CDR3. CDR3 nucleotides: TGCAGCGTTCTTCCCGACAGGGGGGGGGTCCGGGAGCTGTTTTTT. This codes for CSVLPDRGGVRELFF.

This chain joins TRBV28 and TRBJ1-5; TRBD1 matches at 8 bases. The CDR3 loop spans 14 amino acids. The germline CDR1 and CDR2 sequences are MDHEN and SYDVKM. Unmatched junction bases numbered 9, after V lost 10 bases and J lost 4 bases. The CDR3 here is CATKLGTGNQPQHF. CDR3 bases: TGTGCCACCAAGCTGGGGACAGGAAATCAGCCCCAGCATTTT.

The V and J genes are TRBV5-6 and TRBJ1-2; 7 bases align to TRBD1. V trimming: 4 bases; J trimming: 9 bases; junction bases outside the gene matches: 9. The CDR3 has 13 residues. The germline CDR1 and CDR2 sequences are SGHDT and YYEEEE. For the CDR3, the DNA is TGTGCCAGCAGCCCGAGGGGACAGTGGCGCTACACCTTC. This gives the protein CASSPRGQWRYTF.

The V gene is TRBV5-4, the J gene TRBJ1-1, with 11 bases lining up with TRBD1. Germline V gives CDR1 SGHNT, CDR2 YYREEE (reference sequence). Trimming took 5 bases from V and 10 from J; bases not matched to a gene: 4. CDR3 length equals 12 residues. The DNA of the CDR3 is TGTGCCAGCAGTCAGGACAGGGGGCGAGCTTTCTTT. This gives the protein CASSQDRGRAFF.